The 14 T cell receptor beta chains below all came from one sample that was sequenced in a study of blood T cell repertoires in COVID-19. The table came from immunoSEQ multiplex PCR; TCRdb's copy has only in-frame clones and leaves some out. The sample shows 10,000 to 15,000 clones, 60% to 80% of them seen only once. The sample taken for sequencing was peripheral blood. Every receptor here comes from a human donor in a cohort sampled during active COVID-19.

The gene calls are TRBV19 and TRBJ2-1, with TRBD2 matching 8 bases. Germline CDR1 and CDR2: LNHDA and SQIVND (reference sequence). J lost 9 bases, V lost 5 bases, and 6 bases had no gene match. The CDR3 sequence is 13 residues long. CDR3 amino acids: CASSVGTRAEQFF. In DNA form, the CDR3 reads TGTGCCAGTAGTGTGGGGACTAGGGCTGAGCAGTTCTTC.

This chain links TRBV28 with TRBJ1-4; D possibly corresponds to TRBD1 (5 bases). This CDR3 is 16 amino acids long. Germline values: CDR1 MDHEN, CDR2 SYDVKM. Trimming left V 5 bases short and J 2 bases short, with 15 bases between. CDR3 sequence reads: CASSLGGGGTNEKLFF. DNA of the CDR3: TGTGCCAGCAGTCTGGGGGGGGGTGGGACTAATGAAAAACTGTTTTTT.

V usage is TRBV5-1 and J usage is TRBJ1-4, with 12 bases aligning to TRBD1. This CDR3 comprises 15 residues. The trim removed 3 bases at V and 8 bases at J, leaving 5 bases unmatched. Germline CDR1 SGHRS, CDR2 YFSETQ. The CDR3 DNA follows: TGCGCCAGCAGCTCCGGGACAGGGGGCCTCGAAAAACTGTTTTTT. This codes for CASSSGTGGLEKLFF.

This chain joins TRBV23-1 and TRBJ2-7; 7 bases align to TRBD1. TRBV23-1 is noted as an ORF with a role that remains uncertain. This CDR3 spans 11 amino acids. Trimming cost V 10 bases and J 5 bases; bases outside gene matches: 5. The CDR3 DNA follows: TGCGCCACCGACAGGGCCCACGAGCAGTACTTC. It encodes CATDRAHEQYF.

This CDR3 reads CASSSGVAPYEQYF. The DNA for the CDR3 is TGTGCCAGCAGTTCGGGGGTGGCCCCCTACGAGCAGTACTTC. This rearrangement joins TRBV27 to TRBJ2-7; D perhaps matches TRBD2 (6 bases). The V end lost 4 bases, the J end lost 2 bases, and 12 bases lay between the germline ends. CDR3 length: 14 residues. From germline, CDR1 is MNHEY and CDR2 SMNVEV (reference sequence).

The chain recombines TRBV18 with TRBJ2-1; 9 nucleotides match TRBD1. V dropped 0 bases and J dropped 5; count of bases not matched to a gene: 5. The CDR3 is 16 residues long. Per the germline V gene, CDR1 is KGHSH and CDR2 is LQKENI. DNA of the CDR3: TGTGCCAGCTCACCACCGGGGACAGGGTTCAACAATGAGCAGTTCTTC. It codes for CASSPPGTGFNNEQFF.

The chain recombines TRBV5-1 with TRBJ1-1; unclear D gene. The CDR3 is 14 residues long. The germline V gene encodes CDR1 SGHRS and CDR2 YFSETQ. The V end was cut by 0 bases, the J end by 4 bases, with 10 bases between. The CDR3, as DNA: TGCGCCAGCAGCTTGGTTGCTGCGGGCACTGAAGCTTTCTTT. This encodes CASSLVAAGTEAFF.

The chain carries TRBV6-1 and TRBJ2-1; 9 nucleotides align to TRBD2. Per germline, CDR1 MNHNS and CDR2 SASEGT. The CDR3 contains 14 residues. The trim removed 3 bases at V and 7 bases at J, leaving 4 bases unmatched. DNA for the CDR3: TGTGCCAGCAGTGACCAGCGGGGGGTGAATGAGCAGTTCTTC. The encoded protein is CASSDQRGVNEQFF.

The V gene is TRBV12-3 or TRBV12-4, the J gene TRBJ2-1; the match to TRBD2 covers 7 bases. This CDR3 region has 13 residues. The V gene end was trimmed by 6 bases and the J gene end by 8 bases; junction bases not matched to a gene: 7. CDR3 sequence (DNA): TGTGCCAGCAGAAGCGGGGTAGGCCATGAGCAGTTCTTC. Translation gives CASRSGVGHEQFF.

V and J are TRBV25-1 and TRBJ1-2; D not resolved. This CDR3 is 13 amino acids long. The V end was cut by 5 bases, the J end by 7 bases, with 14 bases between. Germline loops: CDR1 MGHDK, CDR2 SYGVNS. The CDR3 DNA reads TGTGCCAGCAGTTGGCCAGGAAAAAGTGGCTACACCTTC. It specifies CASSWPGKSGYTF.

This clone was counted once. J is TRBJ1-1 and V is TRBV19, with 9 bases aligning to TRBD1. The length of the CDR3 is 16 residues. From germline, CDR1 is LNHDA and CDR2 SQIVND (reference sequence). V trimming: 5 bases; J trimming: 2 bases; junction bases outside the gene matches: 9. CDR3 in amino acids: CASSPSLGQGNTEAFF. The CDR3 DNA reads as TGTGCCAGTAGTCCCTCATTGGGACAGGGAAACACTGAAGCTTTCTTT.

The chain is built from TRBV12-3 or TRBV12-4 and TRBJ1-2; tentatively, D is TRBD1 (6 bases). The CDR3 consists of 13 residues. V dropped 5 bases and J dropped 8 bases, with 15 bases sitting between them. CDR3 nucleotides: TGTGCCAGCAGTACAGGACAGCTTGGAGGCTACACCTTC. Amino acids: CASSTGQLGGYTF.

The chain carries TRBV28 and TRBJ1-1; TRBD1 matches 8 bases. The CDR3 runs to 17 residues. V shed 10 bases, J shed 3 bases, and the junction held 19 bases outside the gene matches. Per the germline V gene, CDR1 is MDHEN and CDR2 is SYDVKM. Here the CDR3 DNA reads TGTGCCATCAAAAGACAGGGGTCCCCGCGAGGGGACACTGAAGCTTTCTTT. This gives the protein CAIKRQGSPRGDTEAFF.

This clone occurred a few times. The chain employs TRBV28 and TRBJ1-5, with a possible D match to TRBD1 (5 bases). CDR3 length equals 12 residues. Germline lookup yields CDR1 MDHEN and CDR2 SYDVKM. V was pared by 8 bases and J by 5 bases, with 10 bases between. The DNA of the CDR3 is TGTGCCAGCTGGGCCAGGGATCAGCCCCAGCATTTT. Translating it yields CASWARDQPQHF.